Below, one T cell receptor beta chain is given with its context. Authors' data handling: Scientists estimated how many nucleated cells there were by amplifying reference gene primers. Method: immunoSEQ multiplex PCR; TCRdb's copy keeps in-frame clones and lacks some. For V, J and clone size, that table is used; D and trimming come from the DNA. This sample has under 85,000 clones, with 85% to 90% found just once. Germline lookup yields CDR1 LGHNT and CDR2 FRNRAP. With V trimmed by 6 bases and J by 3 bases, 4 bases remained unmatched. The CDR3 loop spans 14 amino acids. The data are from a study of blood T cell repertoires in COVID-19. Across the whole study: Spain, Italy and the United States supplied samples that represented acute and convalescent COVID-19. T cells, B-cell-depleted T cells, or PBMCs provided the cDNA or gDNA that served as material.

The source of this sequence is a man older than 75 in a cohort sampled during active COVID-19. What was sequenced was peripheral blood. V usage is TRBV12-5 and J usage is TRBJ2-2, with TRBD1 identical over 7 bases. CDR3 DNA: TGTGCTAGTGGCGGGGACAGCGACACCGGGGAGCTGTTTTTT. Its translation: CASGGDSDTGELFF.